One sample yielded the 21 T cell receptor beta chains listed below, sequenced in a study of type 1 and type 2 diabetes patients. Amplification started from genomic DNA. A primer set of 30 forward and 13 reverse primers amplified the CDR3. TCRdb fed the multiplex PCR reads into MiXCR, producing one record per CDR3 protein. The data hold 270,000 or so distinct CDR3 sequences, with around 47% observed a single time. Sequenced material: peripheral blood mononuclear cells (PBMCs). These receptor sequences come from a man younger than 30 with type 2 diabetes.

The chain uses TRBV4-3 and TRBJ1-6; no clear D. The CDR3 totals 17 residues. Germline CDR1 LGHNA, CDR2 YSLEER. The germline V and J ends were trimmed by 1 base and 1 base, with 11 bases remaining between them. The CDR3 sequence: CASSQVPGVSYNSPLHF. The CDR3 coding sequence is TGCGCCAGCAGCCAAGTCCCGGGTGTGTCCTATAATTCACCCCTCCACTTT.

This chain links TRBV13 with TRBJ2-5, with TRBD2 as a possible D gene (6 bases). The CDR3 has 16 residues. The V end lost 5 bases, the J end lost 2 bases, and 18 bases lay between the germline ends. The germline V gene encodes CDR1 PRHDT and CDR2 FYEKMQ (reference sequence). The CDR3 is CASSQVRVGGQETQYF. The CDR3 nucleotides read TGTGCCAGCAGCCAAGTGAGGGTTGGGGGGCAAGAGACCCAGTACTTC.

This clonotype was counted only a few times. This chain uses TRBV20-1 with TRBJ2-5; D possibly corresponds to TRBD1 (5 bases). Germline CDR1 reads DFQATT; CDR2 reads SNEGSKA (reference sequence). The ends were cut back, 1 base at V and 4 bases at J, with 10 bases in the middle. The CDR3 loop spans 13 amino acids. In nucleotides, the CDR3 is TGCAGTGCTAGAGCAGGGTTAGGAGAGACCCAGTACTTC. Its translation is CSARAGLGETQYF.

The chain has TRBV7-2 and TRBJ1-1; D gene unclear. Germline assignment: CDR1 SGHTA and CDR2 FQGNSA. This CDR3 is built from 13 residues. V dropped 6 bases and J dropped 6 bases, with 14 bases sitting between them. The CDR3 sequence is CASSQPSNPEAFF. The CDR3 DNA reads TGTGCCAGCAGTCAACCCTCCAACCCTGAAGCTTTCTTT.

A few counts support this clonotype. This chain connects TRBV5-1 to TRBJ2-7, with no clear D. Deletions cut 0 bases from V and 9 bases from J, with 4 bases between. The CDR3 runs 10 residues. Germline loops: CDR1 SGHRS, CDR2 YFSETQ. The CDR3 loop is CASSLAWQYF. CDR3 sequence (DNA): TGCGCCAGCAGCTTGGCCTGGCAGTACTTC.

V and J are TRBV30 and TRBJ1-6, with D uncertain. CDR1 is GTSNPN, CDR2 SVGIG, per germline (reference sequence). CDR3 length: 14 residues. Trimming stripped 4 bases from V and 6 bases from J, with 13 bases between. The CDR3 loop reads CAWTSADRNSPLHF. CDR3 coding DNA: TGTGCCTGGACCTCCGCGGATCGTAATTCACCCCTCCACTTT.

V usage is TRBV5-6 and J usage is TRBJ2-7; TRBD2 matches at 8 bases. CDR3 size: 14 residues. The ends lost 4 bases at V and 2 bases at J; junction bases unmatched: 5. Germline assignment: CDR1 SGHDT and CDR2 YYEEEE. The CDR3 DNA follows: TGTGCCAGCAGCCTCCGGGGGGGTCCCTACGAGCAGTACTTC. Encoded protein: CASSLRGGPYEQYF.

The chain joins TRBV20-1 to TRBJ2-1, with D perhaps TRBD1 (6 bases). The CDR3 length is 14 residues. The germline V gene encodes CDR1 DFQATT and CDR2 SNEGSKA (reference sequence). V dropped 6 bases and J dropped 2 bases, with 14 bases sitting between them. The CDR3 nucleotides are TGCAGTGCCGGCACAGGGTCAGCCTACAATGAGCAGTTCTTC. Encoded protein: CSAGTGSAYNEQFF.

This clonotype was observed a handful of times. This sequence joins TRBV7-8 and TRBJ2-7; 7 positions agree with TRBD1. V trimming: 8 bases; J trimming: 2 bases; junction bases outside the gene matches: 9. Germline V gene lookup returns CDR1 SGHVS and CDR2 FQNEAQ. There are 14 residues in the CDR3. The CDR3 reads CASCLGQPAYEQYF. The CDR3 DNA is TGTGCCAGCTGTTTGGGACAGCCGGCCTACGAGCAGTACTTC.

In its sample, this clonotype was seen once. This chain joins TRBV19 and TRBJ1-4; D is unresolved. The CDR3 sequence is 14 residues long. V was clipped by 9 bases and J by 2 bases, with 13 bases between them. Germline lookup yields CDR1 LNHDA and CDR2 SQIVND (reference sequence). The CDR3 coding sequence is TGTGCCAGCCTCCCTTGGGGTACTAATGAAAAACTGTTTTTT. Amino acid sequence: CASLPWGTNEKLFF.

Note on this clonotype: One end of the junction does not line up with germline, which may come from a read error. The chain recombines TRBV29-1 with TRBJ2-1; D is uncertain. Germline CDR1 reads SQVTM; CDR2 reads ANQGSEA. The CDR3 is 14 amino acids. The CDR3 DNA reads as TGCAGCGGGGATGAGGTGAGCTCCTACAATGAGCAGCTCTTC. Amino acids: CSGDEVSSYNEQLF.

A note on this clonotype: The junction does not match germline at one end; this may be a read error. The V call is TRBV19, the J call TRBJ1-1, with D possibly matching TRBD1 (6 bases). CDR3 length equals 14 residues. Germline values: CDR1 LNHDA, CDR2 SQIVND (reference sequence). The CDR3 is CVSSMTGGAPEAFF. The CDR3 nucleotides read TGTGTCAGTAGTATGACAGGAGGAGCCCCTGAAGCTTTCTTT.

V gene TRBV7-3 combines with J gene TRBJ1-4, with D possibly being TRBD1 (6 bases). Germline V CDR1 and CDR2: SGHTA, FQGTGA. This CDR3 has 15 residues. V was trimmed by 6 bases and J by 2 bases, leaving 13 bases between them. The CDR3 here is CASRPQGVTNEKLFF. The DNA for the CDR3 is TGTGCCAGCAGACCACAGGGTGTCACTAATGAAAAACTGTTTTTT.

The chain couples TRBV20-1 to TRBJ2-7, with unresolved D. V lost 0 bases and J lost 7, with 13 bases in between. Germline CDR1 and CDR2: DFQATT and SNEGSKA (reference sequence). The CDR3 loop spans 13 amino acids. The DNA for the CDR3 is TGCAGTGCTAGAGATCGTCTAGTTCGGGAGCAGTACTTC. Residues: CSARDRLVREQYF.

V gene TRBV28 combines with J gene TRBJ2-2; D remains ambiguous. This CDR3 comprises 12 residues. The V gene's germline CDR1 is MDHEN and CDR2 SYDVKM. The germline V and J ends were trimmed by 4 bases and 5 bases, with 5 bases remaining between them. The CDR3 DNA follows: TGTGCCAGCAGTTCCTGGACCGGGGAGCTGTTTTTT. This sequence encodes CASSSWTGELFF.

This clonotype was observed at least ten times. V gene TRBV2 combines with J gene TRBJ1-1; D gene ambiguous. Per germline, CDR1 SNHLY and CDR2 FYNNEI. The CDR3 extends over 13 amino acids. With 2 bases removed from V and 3 bases from J, the gap between germline ends came to 7 bases. As DNA, the CDR3 is TGTGCCAGCAGTGAAACGGTGGACACTGAAGCTTTCTTT. Encoded protein: CASSETVDTEAFF.

The chain carries TRBV7-8 and TRBJ1-1, with a possible D match to TRBD1 (5 bases). The CDR3 loop spans 13 amino acids. Trimming cost V 5 bases and J 5 bases, with 12 bases left between them. CDR1 and CDR2 (germline): SGHVS, FQNEAQ. The CDR3 DNA is TGTGCCAGCAGCGTATCGTGGGGGACTGAAGCTTTCTTT. Protein product: CASSVSWGTEAFF.

This clonotype occurred a few times. The chain joins TRBV4-1 to TRBJ1-2, with TRBD1 matching 7 bases. Germline trimming cut 11 bases from V and 4 bases from J; bases unmatched to any gene: 4. The germline CDR1 and CDR2 sequences are MGHRA and YSYEKL. The CDR3 sequence is 11 residues long. The CDR3 loop reads CASRTGYGYTF. In DNA, the CDR3 is TGCGCCTCCAGGACAGGCTATGGCTACACCTTC.

The rearrangement links TRBV19 to TRBJ2-1; 14 bases fit TRBD2. CDR1 is LNHDA, CDR2 SQIVND, per germline (reference sequence). The V and J ends lost 3 bases and 7 bases, in that order; junction bases with no gene match: 11. CDR3 length: 18 residues. CDR3 in DNA: TGTGCCAGTAGTATCGGACTAGCGGGGGGAAATCATGAGAATGAGCAGTTCTTC. Its translation is CASSIGLAGGNHENEQFF.

The chain joins TRBV2 to TRBJ1-2; D is unclear. The CDR3 contains 12 residues. The germline V and J ends were trimmed by 8 bases and 6 bases, with 13 bases remaining between them. Per germline, CDR1 SNHLY and CDR2 FYNNEI. The CDR3 reads CASGQNGDGYTF. CDR3 DNA: TGTGCCAGCGGTCAAAACGGGGATGGCTACACCTTC.

Written as DNA, the CDR3 is TGTGCCAGCAGTGAACAGGGGCACGAGCAGTACTTC. This gives the protein CASSEQGHEQYF. V is TRBV14 and J is TRBJ2-7; 7 nucleotides line up with TRBD1. The V gene end was trimmed by 6 bases and the J gene end by 5 bases; junction bases not matched to a gene: 4. The CDR3 contains 12 residues. Germline V lookup: CDR1 SGHDN, CDR2 FVKESK. The whole variable domain, filled in from reference TRBV14 and TRBJ2-7, reads EAGVTQFPSHSVIEKGQTVTLRCDPISGHDNLYWYRRVMGKEIKFLLHFVKESKQDESGMPNNRFLAERTGGTYSTLKVQPAELEDSGVYFCASSEQGHEQYFGPGTRLTVT.